The 21 T cell receptor beta chains listed next were all sequenced from one sample in a study of Ad26.COV2.S vaccination and SARS-CoV-2 variants. Noted treatment: around 19 received Ad26.COV2.S at low or high dose, single or two shots; roughly 5 received placebo; per-sample allocation not given. The samples date from day 63 after the first vaccine or placebo injection. Libraries were prepared by immunoSEQ multiplex PCR; TCRdb keeps only in-frame clonotypes and omits some of them. Among 300,000 to 400,000 clones listed, around 87% were seen once. Sequencing was performed on peripheral blood, taken in a trial of Ad26.COV2.S vaccine versus placebo. All receptors derive from a person aged 18-65 years who received the Ad26.COV2.S COVID-19 vaccine or a placebo.

The J gene is TRBJ1-4, the V gene TRBV3-1 (or the pseudogene TRBV3-2); no firm D call. This CDR3 spans 13 amino acids. The V and J ends lost 0 bases and 11 bases respectively, with 10 bases between them. CDR1 is LGHDT and CDR2 is YNNKEL in the germline V gene (reference sequence). CDR3 amino acids: CASSQDYSPKLFF. The CDR3 bases are TGTGCCAGCAGCCAAGATTACAGCCCCAAACTGTTTTTT.

This clone was detected once. Other DNA sequences from this sample encode an identical CDR3 as well. This chain joins TRBV6-5 and TRBJ2-7; TRBD2 is a possible D gene (6 bases). V lost 6 bases and J lost 3, with 9 bases in between. This CDR3 comprises 12 residues. Germline CDR1 and CDR2: MNHEY and SVGAGI. The chain's CDR3 is CASRGGSYEQYF. The CDR3 region has the DNA TGTGCCAGCAGGGGGGGTAGCTACGAGCAGTACTTC.

This CDR3 reads CASSYLYEQYF. The CDR3 DNA sequence: TGTGCCAGCAGTTATCTCTACGAGCAGTACTTC. The rearrangement uses TRBV6-6 and TRBJ2-7; no firm D call. The CDR3 spans 11 residues. Trimming cost V 3 bases and J 3 bases, with 3 bases left between them. Germline V gene sequence: CDR1 MNHNY, CDR2 SVGAGI (reference sequence).

This chain connects TRBV20-1 to TRBJ2-3; TRBD2 matches at 8 bases. The germline V gene encodes CDR1 DFQATT and CDR2 SNEGSKA (reference sequence). V trimming: 3 bases; J trimming: 2 bases; junction bases outside the gene matches: 10. The CDR3 consists of 16 residues. In nucleotides, the CDR3 is TGCAGTGCTAGTCCCGCCGGGGGGGAGCCCACAGATACGCAGTATTTT. This gives the protein CSASPAGGEPTDTQYF.

Here the CDR3 DNA reads TGTGCCAGCAGTTTATACACTTCTGGAAACACCATATATTTT. This translates into CASSLYTSGNTIYF. J is TRBJ1-3 and V is TRBV28; D call uncertain. The CDR3 sequence is 14 residues long. Deletions cut 1 base from V and 1 base from J, with 5 bases between. Germline V CDR1 and CDR2: MDHEN, SYDVKM.

This clone occurred once. This chain uses TRBV5-8 with TRBJ2-5, with D hard to call. Trimming removed 5 bases from V and 5 bases from J, with 10 bases in between. Germline V gene data show CDR1 as SGHTS and CDR2 as YDEGEE. CDR3 size: 12 residues. The CDR3 bases are TGTGCCAGCAGGGTATACAAGGAGACCCAGTACTTC. Translation gives CASRVYKETQYF. Full variable domain (outside the CDR3, taken from reference TRBV5-8 and TRBJ2-5): EAGVTQSPTHLIKTRGQQATLRCSPISGHTSVYWYQQALGLGLQFLLWYDEGEERNRGNFPPRFSGRQFPNYSSELNVNALELEDSALYLCASRVYKETQYFGPGTRLLVL.

This chain links TRBV11-2 with TRBJ2-4; D possibly corresponds to TRBD2 (5 bases). The ends were cut back, 1 base at V and 1 base at J, with 11 bases in the middle. The CDR3 spans 16 residues. CDR1 and CDR2 from the germline V gene are SGHAT and FQNNGV. CDR3 DNA: TGTGCCAGCAGCTTAGTGGTCGGGGTGGCCAAAAACATTCAGTACTTC. Protein: CASSLVVGVAKNIQYF.

The V call is TRBV5-4, the J call TRBJ1-2; D is ambiguous. This CDR3 spans 12 amino acids. Trimming stripped 9 bases from V and 1 base from J, with 10 bases between. Germline CDR1 and CDR2: SGHNT and YYREEE (reference sequence). For the CDR3, the DNA is TGTGCCATAACGGACGGTAACTATGGCTACACCTTC. Protein: CAITDGNYGYTF.

This chain joins TRBV2 and TRBJ2-2; 8 positions agree with TRBD1. The CDR3 runs to 16 residues. The germline V gene has CDR1 SNHLY and CDR2 FYNNEI. Trimming cost V 6 bases and J 0 bases; bases outside gene matches: 6. In DNA, the CDR3 is TGTGCCAGCAGCTCGACAGGGGCGCCGAACACCGGGGAGCTGTTTTTT. As protein: CASSSTGAPNTGELFF.

The chain employs TRBV9 and TRBJ2-2; TRBD1 aligns across 7 bases. V lost 0 bases, J lost 7 bases, and 6 bases stayed unmatched. Germline V gene data show CDR1 as SGDLS and CDR2 as YYNGEE. The CDR3 sequence is 15 residues long. The CDR3: CASSVVSGGIGELFF. In nucleotides, the CDR3 is TGTGCCAGCAGCGTAGTCTCAGGGGGTATCGGGGAGCTGTTTTTT.

The chain employs TRBV4-3 and TRBJ2-2; D is undetermined. The CDR3 is made up of 14 amino acids. Per the germline V gene, CDR1 is LGHNA and CDR2 is YSLEER. V lost 4 bases to trimming and J lost 5 bases, with 11 bases between them. This chain's CDR3 is CASSLDRGTGELFF. The CDR3 DNA reads TGCGCCAGCAGCCTCGACCGAGGAACCGGGGAGCTGTTTTTT.

The chain recombines TRBV3-1 (or the pseudogene TRBV3-2) with TRBJ2-3, with 13 bases that match TRBD2. Trimming took 5 bases from V and 8 from J; bases not matched to a gene: 1. Germline-derived CDR1 and CDR2 are LGHDT and YNNKEL (reference sequence). The CDR3 covers 13 residues. CDR3 amino acids: CASSGTSGATQYF. CDR3 in DNA: TGTGCCAGCAGCGGGACTAGCGGGGCTACGCAGTATTTT.

CDR3 nucleotide sequence: TGTGCCAGCAGTGAAGGACAGGGATGGAAACTGTTTTTT. It codes for CASSEGQGWKLFF. The chain couples TRBV2 to TRBJ1-4; 7 bases line up with TRBD1. CDR3 length: 13 amino acids. After removal of 1 base from V and 11 bases from J, the junction contained 4 bases not matched to a gene. Germline V gives CDR1 SNHLY, CDR2 FYNNEI.

In this sample, this clone turned up once. DNA of the CDR3: TGTGCCAGCAGCTTAGGGACACTAGCTAATGAAAAACTGTTTTTT. Translation gives CASSLGTLANEKLFF. The chain links TRBV7-9 to TRBJ1-4, with D possibly matching TRBD1 (5 bases). V lost 1 base and J 3 bases, leaving 9 bases between the germline ends. The V gene's germline CDR1 is SEHNR and CDR2 FQNEAQ (reference sequence). The CDR3 spans 15 residues. Full variable domain (rest looked up from reference TRBV7-9 and TRBJ1-4): DTGVSQNPRHKITKRGQNVTFRCDPISEHNRLYWYRQTLGQGPEFLTYFQNEAQLEKSRLLSDRFSAERPKGSFSTLEIQRTEQGDSAMYLCASSLGTLANEKLFFGSGTQLSVL.

This sequence joins TRBV9 and TRBJ2-3, with 11 bases aligning to TRBD2. Germline V gene lookup returns CDR1 SGDLS and CDR2 YYNGEE. The CDR3 length is 15 residues. V shed 4 bases and J 5 bases; nucleotides not matched to a gene: 6. The CDR3 sequence: CASSLGGTSGDTQYF. CDR3 nucleotide sequence: TGTGCCAGCAGCCTAGGAGGGACTAGCGGAGATACGCAGTATTTT.

V is TRBV5-6 and J is TRBJ1-5; D ambiguous. This CDR3 region has 15 residues. CDR1 is SGHDT and CDR2 is YYEEEE in the germline V gene. Trimming took off 4 bases at V and 2 bases at J, with 13 bases between the two ends. CDR3 region: CASSPHGVGNQPQHF. CDR3 bases: TGTGCCAGCAGCCCGCACGGGGTAGGCAATCAGCCCCAGCATTTT.

This chain links TRBV6-6 with TRBJ1-3; unclear D gene. Germline-derived CDR1 and CDR2 are MNHNY and SVGAGI (reference sequence). This CDR3 contains 15 residues. V dropped 4 bases and J dropped 5 bases, with 15 bases sitting between them. CDR3 residues: CASSSPRGNRNTIYF. Written as DNA, the CDR3 is TGTGCCAGCAGTTCCCCGCGGGGTAACAGAAACACCATATATTTT.

The sample holds one count of this clone. The chain couples TRBV19 to TRBJ2-3; 7 bases align to TRBD2. Germline V lookup: CDR1 LNHDA, CDR2 SQIVND (reference sequence). V dropped 3 bases and J dropped 4; count of bases not matched to a gene: 13. The CDR3 spans 17 residues. The CDR3 bases are TGTGCCAGTAGTATCTACCGGGGGGAGCGGGCCGCAGATACGCAGTATTTT. It codes for CASSIYRGERAADTQYF.

The rearrangement links TRBV5-1 to TRBJ2-1; a weak D match, TRBD2 (6 bases). Trimming pared 4 bases from V and 5 bases from J, leaving 16 bases between. This CDR3 contains 15 residues. Per the germline V gene, CDR1 is SGHRS and CDR2 is YFSETQ. CDR3 residues: CASSPTRGLHNEQFF. The CDR3 bases are TGCGCCAGCAGCCCAACGCGGGGTCTCCACAATGAGCAGTTCTTC.

The chain is built from TRBV2 and TRBJ1-1; 10 positions agree with TRBD1. V lost 4 bases, J lost 5 bases, and 7 bases stayed unmatched. The CDR3 contains 15 residues. Germline lookup yields CDR1 SNHLY and CDR2 FYNNEI. CDR3 protein: CASSGWTGGGTEAFF. The CDR3 nucleotides read TGTGCCAGCAGTGGCTGGACAGGGGGAGGAACTGAAGCTTTCTTT.

CDR3 bases: TGTGCCAGCAGCGCGGGGGATACGCAGTATTTT. This gives the protein CASSAGDTQYF. V gene TRBV9 combines with J gene TRBJ2-3, with D possibly being TRBD2 (5 bases). The CDR3 sequence is 11 residues long. In germline, CDR1 is SGDLS, CDR2 YYNGEE. V dropped 3 bases and J dropped 6 bases, with 5 bases sitting between them.